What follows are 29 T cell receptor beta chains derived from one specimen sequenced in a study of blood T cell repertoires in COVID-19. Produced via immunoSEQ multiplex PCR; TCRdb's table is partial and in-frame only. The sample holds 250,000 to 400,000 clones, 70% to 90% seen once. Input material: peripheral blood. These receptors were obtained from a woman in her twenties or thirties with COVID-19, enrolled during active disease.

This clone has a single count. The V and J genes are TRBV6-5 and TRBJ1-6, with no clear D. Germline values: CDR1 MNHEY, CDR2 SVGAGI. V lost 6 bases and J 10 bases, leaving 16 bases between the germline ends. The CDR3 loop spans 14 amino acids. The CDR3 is CASSPGIGVSPLHF. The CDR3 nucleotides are TGTGCCAGCAGCCCGGGGATCGGGGTATCACCCCTCCACTTT.

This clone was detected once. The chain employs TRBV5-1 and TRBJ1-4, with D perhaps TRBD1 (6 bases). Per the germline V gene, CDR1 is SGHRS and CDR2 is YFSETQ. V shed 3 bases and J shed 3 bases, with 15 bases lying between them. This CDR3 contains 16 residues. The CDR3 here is CASSSGVGGPNEKLFF. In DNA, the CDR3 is TGCGCCAGCAGCTCTGGCGTCGGGGGGCCTAATGAAAAACTGTTTTTT.

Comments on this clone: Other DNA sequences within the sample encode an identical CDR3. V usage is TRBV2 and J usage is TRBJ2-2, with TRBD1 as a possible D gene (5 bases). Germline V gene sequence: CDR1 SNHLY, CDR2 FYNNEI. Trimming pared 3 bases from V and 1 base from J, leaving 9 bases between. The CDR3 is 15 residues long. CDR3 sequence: CASSEGTGNTGELFF. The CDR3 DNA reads TGTGCCAGCAGTGAGGGAACAGGGAACACCGGGGAGCTGTTTTTT.

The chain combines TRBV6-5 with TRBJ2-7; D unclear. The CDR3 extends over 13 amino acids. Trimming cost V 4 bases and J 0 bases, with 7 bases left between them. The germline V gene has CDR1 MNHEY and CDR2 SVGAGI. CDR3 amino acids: CASSLISSYEQYF. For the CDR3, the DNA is TGTGCCAGCAGTTTAATCAGCTCCTACGAGCAGTACTTC.

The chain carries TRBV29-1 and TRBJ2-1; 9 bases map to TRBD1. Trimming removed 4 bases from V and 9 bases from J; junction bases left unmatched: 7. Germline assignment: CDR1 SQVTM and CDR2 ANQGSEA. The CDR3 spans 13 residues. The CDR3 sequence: CSVVGDRVSEQFF. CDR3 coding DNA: TGCAGCGTTGTTGGGGACAGGGTGAGTGAGCAGTTCTTC.

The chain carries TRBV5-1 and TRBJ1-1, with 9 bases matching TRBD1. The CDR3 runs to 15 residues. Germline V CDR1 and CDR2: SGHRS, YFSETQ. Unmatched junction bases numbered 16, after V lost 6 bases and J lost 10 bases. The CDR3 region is CASTKTPGQGKSAFF. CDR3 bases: TGCGCCAGCACCAAGACACCGGGACAGGGTAAATCAGCTTTCTTT.

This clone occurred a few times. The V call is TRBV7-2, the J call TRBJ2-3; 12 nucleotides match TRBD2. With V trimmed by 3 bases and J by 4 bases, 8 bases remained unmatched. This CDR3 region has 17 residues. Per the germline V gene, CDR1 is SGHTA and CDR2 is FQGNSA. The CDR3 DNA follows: TGTGCCAGCAGCTTCCTCCCGACTAGCGGGAGAGCAGATACGCAGTATTTT. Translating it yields CASSFLPTSGRADTQYF.

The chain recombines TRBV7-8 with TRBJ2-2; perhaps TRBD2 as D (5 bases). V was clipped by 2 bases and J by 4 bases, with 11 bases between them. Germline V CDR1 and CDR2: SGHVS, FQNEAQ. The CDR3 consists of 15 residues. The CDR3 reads CASSLSGVGTGELFF. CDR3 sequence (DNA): TGTGCCAGCAGCTTATCCGGGGTCGGCACCGGGGAGCTGTTTTTT.

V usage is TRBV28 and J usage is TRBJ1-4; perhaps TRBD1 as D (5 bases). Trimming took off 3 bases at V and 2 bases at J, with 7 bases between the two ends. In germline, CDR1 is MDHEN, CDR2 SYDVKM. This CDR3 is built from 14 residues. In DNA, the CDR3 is TGTGCCAGCAGTTTGGGGGGGACTAATGAAAAACTGTTTTTT. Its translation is CASSLGGTNEKLFF.

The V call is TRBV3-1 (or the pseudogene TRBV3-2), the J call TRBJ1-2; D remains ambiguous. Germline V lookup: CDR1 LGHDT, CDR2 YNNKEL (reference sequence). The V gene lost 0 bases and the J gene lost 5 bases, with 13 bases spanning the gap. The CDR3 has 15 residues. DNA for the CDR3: TGTGCCAGCAGCCAAGATGCGGCCCGTGGGTATGGCTACACCTTC. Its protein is CASSQDAARGYGYTF.

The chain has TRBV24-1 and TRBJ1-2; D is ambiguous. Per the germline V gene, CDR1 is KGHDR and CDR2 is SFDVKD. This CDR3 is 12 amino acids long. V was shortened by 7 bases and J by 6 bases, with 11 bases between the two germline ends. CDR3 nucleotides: TGTGCCACCAGGGAAGGCGGGAATGGCTACACCTTC. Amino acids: CATREGGNGYTF.

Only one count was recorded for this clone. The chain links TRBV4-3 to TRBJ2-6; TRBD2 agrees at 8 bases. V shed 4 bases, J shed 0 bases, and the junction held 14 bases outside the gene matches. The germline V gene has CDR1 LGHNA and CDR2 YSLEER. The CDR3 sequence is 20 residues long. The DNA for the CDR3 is TGCGCCAGCAGCCCAGACCAACTAGCGGTCCTTCACTCTGGGGCCAACGTCCTGACTTTC. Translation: CASSPDQLAVLHSGANVLTF.

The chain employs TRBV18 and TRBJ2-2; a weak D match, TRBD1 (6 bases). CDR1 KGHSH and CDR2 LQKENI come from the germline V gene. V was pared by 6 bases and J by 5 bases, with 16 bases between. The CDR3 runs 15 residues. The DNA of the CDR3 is TGTGCCAGCTCGACCAAAAATCAGGGGACCGGGGAGCTGTTTTTT. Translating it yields CASSTKNQGTGELFF.

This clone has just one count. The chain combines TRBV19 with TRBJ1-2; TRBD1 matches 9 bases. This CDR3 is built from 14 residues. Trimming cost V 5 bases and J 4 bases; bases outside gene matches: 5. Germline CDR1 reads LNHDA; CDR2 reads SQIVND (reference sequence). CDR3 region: CASSRRDRAYGYTF. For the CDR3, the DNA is TGTGCCAGTAGTCGACGGGACAGGGCCTATGGCTACACCTTC. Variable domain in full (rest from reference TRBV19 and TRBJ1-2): DGGITQSPKYLFRKEGQNVTLSCEQNLNHDAMYWYRQDPGQGLRLIYYSQIVNDFQKGDIAEGYSVSREKKESFPLTVTSAQKNPTAFYLCASSRRDRAYGYTFGSGTRLTVV.

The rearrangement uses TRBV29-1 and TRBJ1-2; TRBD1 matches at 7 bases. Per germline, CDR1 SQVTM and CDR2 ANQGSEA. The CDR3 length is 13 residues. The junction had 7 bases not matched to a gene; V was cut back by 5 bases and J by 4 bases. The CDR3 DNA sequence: TGCAGCGTTTGGGACAGTTCAAGCTATGGCTACACCTTC. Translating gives CSVWDSSSYGYTF.

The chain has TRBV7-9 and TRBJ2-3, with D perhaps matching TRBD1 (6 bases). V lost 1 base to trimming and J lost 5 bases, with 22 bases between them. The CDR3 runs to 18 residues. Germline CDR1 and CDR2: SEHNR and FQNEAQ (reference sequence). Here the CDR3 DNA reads TGTGCCAGCAGCTTAGTCGTACCCGGGACACCAGCAGGAGATACGCAGTATTTT. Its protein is CASSLVVPGTPAGDTQYF.

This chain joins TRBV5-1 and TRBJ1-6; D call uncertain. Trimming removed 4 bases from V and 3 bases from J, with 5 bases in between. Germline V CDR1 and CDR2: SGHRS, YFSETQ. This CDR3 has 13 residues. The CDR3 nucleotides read TGCGCCAGCAGCCTAGACTATAATTCACCCCTCCACTTT. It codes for CASSLDYNSPLHF.

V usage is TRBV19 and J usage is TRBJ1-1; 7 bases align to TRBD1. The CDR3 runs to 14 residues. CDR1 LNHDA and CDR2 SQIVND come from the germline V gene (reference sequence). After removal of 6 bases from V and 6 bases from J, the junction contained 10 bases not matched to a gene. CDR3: CASSLGTDYSEAFF. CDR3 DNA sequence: TGTGCCAGTAGCCTCGGGACAGATTACTCTGAAGCTTTCTTT.

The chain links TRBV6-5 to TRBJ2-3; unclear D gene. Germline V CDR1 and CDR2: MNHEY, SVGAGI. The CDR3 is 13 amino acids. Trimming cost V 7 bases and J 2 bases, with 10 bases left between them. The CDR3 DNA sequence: TGTGCCAGCACCAGGTCTTACACAGATACGCAGTATTTT. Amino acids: CASTRSYTDTQYF.

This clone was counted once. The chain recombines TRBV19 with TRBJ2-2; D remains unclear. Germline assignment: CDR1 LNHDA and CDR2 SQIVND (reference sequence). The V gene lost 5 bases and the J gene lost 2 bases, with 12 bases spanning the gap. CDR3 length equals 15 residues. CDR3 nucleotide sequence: TGTGCCAGTAGTTCGGTAGCTCGAAACACCGGGGAGCTGTTTTTT. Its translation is CASSSVARNTGELFF.

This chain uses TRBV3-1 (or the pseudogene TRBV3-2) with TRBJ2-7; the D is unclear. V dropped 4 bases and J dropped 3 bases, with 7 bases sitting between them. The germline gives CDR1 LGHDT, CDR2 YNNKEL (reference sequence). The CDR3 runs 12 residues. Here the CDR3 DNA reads TGTGCCAGCAGCCCTCTAGTCTACGAGCAGTACTTC. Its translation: CASSPLVYEQYF.

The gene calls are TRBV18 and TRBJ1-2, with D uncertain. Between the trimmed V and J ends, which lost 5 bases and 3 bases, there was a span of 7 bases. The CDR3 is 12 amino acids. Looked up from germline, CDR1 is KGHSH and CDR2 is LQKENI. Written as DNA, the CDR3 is TGTGCCAGCTCAGTTACAGACTATGGCTACACCTTC. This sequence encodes CASSVTDYGYTF. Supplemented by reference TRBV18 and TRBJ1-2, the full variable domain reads NAGVMQNPRHLVRRRGQEARLRCSPMKGHSHVYWYRQLPEEGLKFMVYLQKENIIDESGMPKERFSAEFPKEGPSILRIQQVVRGDSAAYFCASSVTDYGYTFGSGTRLTVV.

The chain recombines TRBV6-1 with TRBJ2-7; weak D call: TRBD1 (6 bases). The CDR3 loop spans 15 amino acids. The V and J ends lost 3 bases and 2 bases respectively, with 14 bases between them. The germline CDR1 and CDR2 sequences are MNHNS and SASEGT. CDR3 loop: CASSEPLRGTYEQYV. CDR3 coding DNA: TGTGCCAGCAGTGAGCCCCTCAGGGGCACCTACGAGCAGTACGTC.

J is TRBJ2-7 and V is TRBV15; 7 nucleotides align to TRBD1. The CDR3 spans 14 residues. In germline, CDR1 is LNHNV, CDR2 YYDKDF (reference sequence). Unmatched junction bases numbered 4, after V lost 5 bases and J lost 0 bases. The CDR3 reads CATSVYRGSYEQYV. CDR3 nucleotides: TGTGCCACCAGCGTCTACAGGGGCTCCTACGAGCAGTACGTC.

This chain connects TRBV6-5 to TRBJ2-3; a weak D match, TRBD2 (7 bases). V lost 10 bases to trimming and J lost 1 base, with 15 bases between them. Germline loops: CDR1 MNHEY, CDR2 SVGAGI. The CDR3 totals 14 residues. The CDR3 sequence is CATMGGAGTDTQYF. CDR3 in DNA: TGTGCCACCATGGGGGGGGCCGGCACAGATACGCAGTATTTT.

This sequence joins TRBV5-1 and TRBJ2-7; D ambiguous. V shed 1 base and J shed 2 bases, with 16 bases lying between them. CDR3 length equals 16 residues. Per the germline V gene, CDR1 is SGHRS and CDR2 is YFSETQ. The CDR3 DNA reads TGCGCCAGCAGCTTGAATTTCCAGGAAATCACCTACGAGCAGTACTTC. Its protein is CASSLNFQEITYEQYF. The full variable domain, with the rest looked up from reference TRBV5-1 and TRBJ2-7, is KAGVTQTPRYLIKTRGQQVTLSCSPISGHRSVSWYQQTPGQGLQFLFEYFSETQRNKGNFPGRFSGRQFSNSRSEMNVSTLELGDSALYLCASSLNFQEITYEQYFGPGTRLTVT.

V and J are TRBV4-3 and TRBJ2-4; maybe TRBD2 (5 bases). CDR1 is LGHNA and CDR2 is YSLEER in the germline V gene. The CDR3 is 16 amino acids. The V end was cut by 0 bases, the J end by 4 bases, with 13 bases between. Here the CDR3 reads CASSQERRRPKNIQYF. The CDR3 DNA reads TGCGCCAGCAGCCAAGAGCGGCGGAGGCCTAAAAACATTCAGTACTTC.

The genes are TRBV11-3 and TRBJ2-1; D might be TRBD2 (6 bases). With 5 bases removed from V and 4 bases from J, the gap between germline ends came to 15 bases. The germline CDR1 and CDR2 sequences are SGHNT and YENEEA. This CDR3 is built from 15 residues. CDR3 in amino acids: CASSPGLLNYNEQFF. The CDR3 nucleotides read TGTGCCAGCAGCCCGGGACTTCTAAATTACAATGAGCAGTTCTTC.

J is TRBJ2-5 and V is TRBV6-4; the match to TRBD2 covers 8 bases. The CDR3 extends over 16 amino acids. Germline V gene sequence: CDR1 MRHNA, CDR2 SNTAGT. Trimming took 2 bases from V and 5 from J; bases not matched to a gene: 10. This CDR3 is CASSDKNRGGRETQYF. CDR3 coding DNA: TGTGCCAGCAGTGACAAAAACCGGGGGGGCCGCGAGACCCAGTACTTC.